The 10 T cell receptor beta chains below come from one sample, sequenced in a study of blood T cell repertoires in COVID-19. Only in-frame clones appear in the TCRdb table, and some are missing; sequencing was by immunoSEQ multiplex PCR. The data hold some 250,000 clones, with 75% to 90% observed a single time. The sequenced sample consisted of peripheral blood. These receptors originate from a young man with active or convalescent COVID-19.

The sample holds one count of this clone. The CDR3 region is CASSTAGDLGELFF. The CDR3 DNA reads as TGTGCCAGCAGCACAGCAGGGGATTTGGGGGAGCTGTTTTTT. The chain uses TRBV9 and TRBJ2-2; possibly TRBD1 for D (6 bases). Trimming stripped 4 bases from V and 8 bases from J, with 15 bases between. In germline, CDR1 is SGDLS, CDR2 YYNGEE. This CDR3 has 14 residues.

V usage is TRBV9 and J usage is TRBJ1-6, with D hard to call. The CDR3 is made up of 14 amino acids. Germline CDR1 SGDLS, CDR2 YYNGEE. The V end was cut by 2 bases, the J end by 7 bases, with 10 bases between. The CDR3 region is CASSVGEANSPLHF. CDR3 DNA sequence: TGTGCCAGCAGCGTTGGGGAGGCGAATTCACCCCTCCACTTT. Based on the CDR3 plus reference TRBV9 and TRBJ1-6, the full variable domain is DSGVTQTPKHLITATGQRVTLRCSPRSGDLSVYWYQQSLDQGLQFLIQYYNGEERAKGNILERFSAQQFPDLHSELNLSSLELGDSALYFCASSVGEANSPLHFGNGTRLTVT.

This clone came up a few times. CDR3: CASSMVQRNQPQHF. The CDR3 nucleotides are TGTGCCAGTAGTATGGTACAGCGCAATCAGCCCCAGCATTTT. The rearrangement links TRBV19 to TRBJ1-5; D gene ambiguous. The CDR3 contains 14 residues. The V gene lost 3 bases and the J gene lost 2 bases, with 8 bases spanning the gap. The germline gives CDR1 LNHDA, CDR2 SQIVND (reference sequence).

This rearrangement joins TRBV5-5 to TRBJ2-7; unclear D gene. Germline V gene data show CDR1 as SGHKS and CDR2 as YYEKEE (reference sequence). This CDR3 comprises 14 residues. The V end was cut by 2 bases, the J end by 0 bases, with 9 bases between. DNA of the CDR3: TGTGCCAGCAGCTTAGTGACTGGCTCCTACGAGCAGTACTTC. Protein product: CASSLVTGSYEQYF.

This chain links TRBV7-3 with TRBJ2-2; 12 bases match TRBD2. CDR3 length equals 18 residues. Germline values: CDR1 SGHTA, CDR2 FQGTGA. The junction had 13 bases not matched to a gene; V was cut back by 5 bases and J by 6 bases. DNA for the CDR3: TGTGCCAGCAGCCCTCAACTAGCGGGGGGCCTACTCCCCGGGGAGCTGTTTTTT. It yields the protein CASSPQLAGGLLPGELFF.

J is TRBJ2-7 and V is TRBV11-2, with 11 bases lining up with TRBD2. V lost 1 base, J lost 3 bases, and 5 bases stayed unmatched. The germline CDR1 and CDR2 sequences are SGHAT and FQNNGV. CDR3 size: 16 residues. This chain's CDR3 is CASSLVAGTSGYEQYF. The CDR3 DNA is TGTGCCAGCAGCTTAGTTGCAGGGACTAGCGGCTACGAGCAGTACTTC.

This chain uses TRBV30 with TRBJ1-1, with 7 bases that match TRBD1. V was clipped by 0 bases and J by 8 bases; unmatched bases: 3. Looked up from germline, CDR1 is GTSNPN and CDR2 is SVGIG (reference sequence). This CDR3 has 12 residues. The CDR3 sequence is CAWSVGGAEAFF. The CDR3 nucleotides are TGTGCCTGGAGTGTAGGGGGCGCCGAAGCTTTCTTT.

The gene calls are TRBV3-1 (or the pseudogene TRBV3-2) and TRBJ1-3, with D possibly matching TRBD1 (5 bases). Germline CDR1 LGHDT, CDR2 YNNKEL (reference sequence). The V and J ends lost 6 bases and 1 base respectively, with 10 bases between them. The CDR3 is made up of 14 amino acids. The CDR3 DNA sequence: TGTGCCAGCAGGCCTAGGGGTTCTGGAAACACCATATATTTT. It yields the protein CASRPRGSGNTIYF.

The table lists this clone with a few counts. J is TRBJ1-2 and V is TRBV19; 8 bases are a match to TRBD1. In germline, CDR1 is LNHDA, CDR2 SQIVND (reference sequence). Trimming cost V 6 bases and J 0 bases; bases outside gene matches: 6. The CDR3 is made up of 15 amino acids. The CDR3 region is CASRDDRGSNYGYTF. The CDR3 bases are TGTGCCAGTAGAGACGACAGGGGATCTAACTATGGCTACACCTTC. Drawing the rest from reference TRBV19 and TRBJ1-2, the complete variable domain is DGGITQSPKYLFRKEGQNVTLSCEQNLNHDAMYWYRQDPGQGLRLIYYSQIVNDFQKGDIAEGYSVSREKKESFPLTVTSAQKNPTAFYLCASRDDRGSNYGYTFGSGTRLTVV.

The CDR3 DNA sequence: TGCGCCAGCAGCGCCGACAGGGCTAATGGCTACACCTTC. The encoded protein is CASSADRANGYTF. The gene calls are TRBV10-1 and TRBJ1-2; 7 nucleotides align to TRBD1. Germline CDR1 and CDR2: WNHNN and SYGVQD (reference sequence). V lost 6 bases and J lost 6; bases outside the gene matches: 7. The CDR3 contains 13 residues.